The clone carrying this T cell receptor beta chain was counted once. Its antigen is currently unknown. This entry is derived from a study of shared clonotypes between healthy human individuals. For the study at large: Used for every donor were three CD4 naive, three CD4 memory, two CD8 naive and one CD8 memory plate. The study's findings and limits: Blood alone was sampled, and tissue repertoires likely differ.

Assay used: immunoSEQ multiplex PCR; TCRdb lists only in-frame clones, some missing. The sample shows some 2,500,000 clones, 80% to 95% of them seen only once. Each sample came from a Caucasian adult donor living in Nashville, Tennessee. The sequence was obtained from a young man in good health. Some clones in this sample may be carry-over from other donors' samples. What was sequenced was naive CD4+ T cells from PBMCs. Specified subset: CD45RA+ positively selected.

The DNA for the CDR3 is TGTGCTAGTGGTTTTGCCCGGACTAGCGGATACGACTACGAGCAGTACTTC. Translating it yields CASGFARTSGYDYEQYF. The chain employs TRBV12-5 and TRBJ2-7, with TRBD2 identical over 10 bases. The V gene's germline CDR1 is LGHNT and CDR2 FRNRAP. This CDR3 region has 17 residues. V lost 3 bases, J lost 3 bases, and 11 bases stayed unmatched.